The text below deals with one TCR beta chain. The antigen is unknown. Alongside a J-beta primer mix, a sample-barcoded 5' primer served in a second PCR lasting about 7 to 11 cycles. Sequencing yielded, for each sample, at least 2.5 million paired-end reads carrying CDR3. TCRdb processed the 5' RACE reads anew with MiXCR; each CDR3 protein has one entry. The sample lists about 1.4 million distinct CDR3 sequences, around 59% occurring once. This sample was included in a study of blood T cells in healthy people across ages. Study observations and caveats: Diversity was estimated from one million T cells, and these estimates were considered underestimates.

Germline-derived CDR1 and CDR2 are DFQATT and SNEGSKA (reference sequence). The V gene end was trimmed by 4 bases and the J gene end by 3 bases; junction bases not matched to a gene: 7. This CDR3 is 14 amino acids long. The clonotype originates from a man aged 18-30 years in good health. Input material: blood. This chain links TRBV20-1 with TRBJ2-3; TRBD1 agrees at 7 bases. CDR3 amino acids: CSATKDRSTDTQYF. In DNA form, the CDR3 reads TGCAGTGCTACTAAGGACAGGTCTACAGATACGCAGTATTTT.